This passage covers 6 T cell receptor beta chains from one sample sequenced in a study of control samples from healthy donors and cancer patients (dated by TCRdb to 2018 to 2021). Library construction relied on the immunoSEQ multiplex PCR assay. The source is immuneACCESS, and TCRdb retained only in-frame sequences with V and J called. Part of the clones is not carried over; for the studies checked, unresolved V genes explain less than half of this, and the remainder is unexplained. For this sample there are tens of thousands of clones; approximately 90% appear just once. The ten biggest clones cover 14% of the sample. The sequenced sample was blood. The receptors were sampled from a woman aged 70-85 years in good health.

This clone was recorded only once. This chain joins TRBV3-1 (or the pseudogene TRBV3-2) and TRBJ1-1; the D gene is possibly TRBD1 (6 bases). Trimming left V 4 bases short and J 3 bases short, with 15 bases between. This CDR3 contains 15 residues. Germline CDR1 is LGHDT and CDR2 is YNNKEL (reference sequence). The CDR3 DNA is TGTGCCAGCAGCCGAACGACAGGAGGCGACACTGAAGCTTTCTTT. It translates to CASSRTTGGDTEAFF.

This chain connects TRBV11-3 to TRBJ2-1; 14 bases align to TRBD2. Germline V CDR1 and CDR2: SGHNT, YENEEA. The junction had 10 bases not matched to a gene; V was cut back by 4 bases and J by 5 bases. The CDR3 sequence is 18 residues long. CDR3: CASSYSGTSGSRDNEQFF. The CDR3, as DNA: TGTGCCAGCAGCTACTCGGGGACTAGCGGGAGTAGGGACAATGAGCAGTTCTTC.

V gene TRBV6-2 or TRBV6-3 combines with J gene TRBJ2-2; D ambiguous. Germline V gene sequence: CDR1 MNHEY, CDR2 SVGEGT. The CDR3 is 11 amino acids. V was pared by 2 bases and J by 7 bases, with 2 bases between. CDR3 sequence (DNA): TGTGCCAGCAGTTACCTCGGGGAGCTGTTTTTT. Its protein is CASSYLGELFF.

This clone was counted once. The rearrangement uses TRBV3-1 (or the pseudogene TRBV3-2) and TRBJ2-7; TRBD1 agrees at 11 bases. V was clipped by 4 bases and J by 6 bases; unmatched bases: 5. Germline V lookup: CDR1 LGHDT, CDR2 YNNKEL (reference sequence). The CDR3 has 14 amino acids. The DNA for the CDR3 is TGTGCCAGCAGCCTACGGACAGGGGGCAGCGAGCAGTACTTC. It specifies CASSLRTGGSEQYF.

The rearrangement uses TRBV5-4 and TRBJ1-5, with unresolved D. V was shortened by 0 bases and J by 7 bases, with 8 bases between the two germline ends. The CDR3 runs to 13 residues. Germline CDR1 is SGHNT and CDR2 is YYREEE (reference sequence). CDR3 nucleotides: TGTGCCAGCAGCTTGGACACGGGCCAGCCCCAGCATTTT. This translates into CASSLDTGQPQHF.

This chain links TRBV7-2 with TRBJ1-1; no reliable D call. This CDR3 region has 14 residues. The germline V gene encodes CDR1 SGHTA and CDR2 FQGNSA. Trimming shortened V by 2 bases and J by 1 base, and 8 bases separated the two germline ends. CDR3: CASSLRWENTEAFF. DNA of the CDR3: TGTGCCAGCAGCTTAAGGTGGGAGAACACTGAAGCTTTCTTT.